This T cell receptor beta chain was captured by sequencing in a study of T cells in Graves' hyperthyroidism and ophthalmopathy (dated by TCRdb to the late 2010s). With respect to the entire study: Peripheral blood samples were taken at initial diagnosis, before any treatment was given. To identify distinguishing TCR V-J signatures, a discovery cohort of some 99 patients was used, comprising 40 to 45 with Graves' ophthalmopathy and 55 to 65 with stable Graves' hyperthyroidism. Whether ophthalmopathy could be predicted prospectively was tested in an independent validation cohort made up of approximately 19 hyperthyroidism patients plus 17 patients who later progressed to ophthalmopathy. The 95 to 100 discovery patients were randomly divided into training and test sets at a 7:3 ratio. In more than 5 Graves' hyperthyroidism patients, the study also compared T-cell repertoires from thyroid tissue with T-cell repertoires from blood. After blood sampling, hyperthyroidism patients were treated with methimazole at a starting dose of 30 mg daily, and ophthalmopathy patients were treated with high-dose intravenous methylprednisolone. TCR Vbeta CDR3 sequencing of around 130 peripheral blood samples (43 ophthalmopathy, 75 to 85 hyperthyroidism and about 17 progressor patients) is reported in the paper. What the study reported, not specific to this receptor: In validation, the model predicted progression to ophthalmopathy with around 71% sensitivity and around 72% specificity, a median of about 6.7 months before onset. Most expanded thyroid clonotypes (frequency above 0.001) were also detected in blood, a finding suggesting that blood repertoires may reflect thyroid immune responses. A 13 V-J signature model separated ophthalmopathy from stable hyperthyroidism, with around 91% sensitivity and roughly 81% specificity in cross-validation and 80%/75% in testing. No statistical method was used to fix the sample size in advance, and group allocation was not hidden from the investigators.

Sequences MDHEN (CDR1) and SYDVKM (CDR2) are obtained from the germline V gene. The CDR3 measures 14 amino acids from cysteine to phenylalanine. This entry keeps only the CDR3 DNA: 42 bases, framed from base 1. V is shortened by 2 bases, J by 5 bases, and the region joining them spans 12 bases. Amplification of TCR beta CDR3 regions was carried out from RNA transcripts. A first-round RT-PCR of the TCR CDR3 used the HTBI primer set with the Qiagen OneStep RT-PCR kit. A second multiplex PCR round built the libraries, followed by size selection and purification. Sequencing of the libraries was done on an Illumina HiSeq2000 using paired-end 100 bp reads. The published analysis was carried out like this. Raw data were processed with SOAPnuke, discarding reads with adapters, uncalled bases, mean Phred below 15, or no exact constant-primer or identifier match. COPE v1.2.5 was used to merge high-quality paired reads, and clonotypes were defined as unique nucleotide sequences. MiTCR v1.1 was used to align clonotypes to the IMGT TRBV, TRBD and TRBJ reference segments. The analysis was restricted to V-J combinations with a frequency above 0.0001, which together covered about 99% of the repertoires. A TCS score was defined as the ratio of F50 (clonal expansion) to E x V (chaos), with BLOSUM62-based TCRdist applied between CDR3 peptides within each V-J. Welch's t-statistics and random forest reduced roughly 500 V-J features to fewer than 15, which were used in a naive Bayes classifier (R e1071). TCRdb passed the public sequencing reads through fastp at Q25 and MiXCR, retaining productive beta sequences. Identical CDR3 protein sequences are pooled into one entry, listed with their most common genes and DNA. These V and J calls originate from TCRdb's pipeline instead of the authors' own analysis. Present in this sample are approximately 640,000 distinct CDR3 sequences, roughly 17% of which were seen just once. The top ten clonotypes cover roughly 16% of the sample.

At least ten counts were recorded for this clonotype. Its antigen target is currently unknown. No much larger clonotype is one base removed from it; base qualities were not supplied. Stable Graves' hyperthyroidism was defined as no progression to ophthalmopathy during 18 months of follow-up. Hyperthyroidism patients were aged 18 to 65 years and newly diagnosed, with disease duration of less than 2 months. Patients with uncontrolled infections, other autoimmune diseases, pregnancy or lactation were excluded. Diagnoses were based on clinical symptoms, serum thyroxine and TRAb, thyroid ultrasound and orbital computed tomography. Ficoll-Paque density gradient centrifugation was used to isolate PBMCs from under 11 ml of fresh peripheral blood. Total RNA was extracted using Trizol reagent, and RNA quality was assessed on an Agilent 2100 Bioanalyzer.

The sequence was collected from a man in his fifties or sixties with Graves' hyperthyroidism. Sequences were obtained from blood. The chain employs TRBV28 and TRBJ2-5; the D gene identity is not certain. The DNA is as follows: TGTGCCAGCAGTTTACCCGGGCCGAGGGAGACCCAGTACTTC. Its protein reads: CASSLPGPRETQYF.